This T cell receptor beta chain derives from a study of T cells in Graves' hyperthyroidism and ophthalmopathy. RNA transcripts yielded amplified TCR beta CDR3 regions. The primer set for the first-round RT-PCR of the TCR CDR3 was HTBI. TCRdb recomputed calls from the multiplex PCR reads with MiXCR, one row per CDR3 protein. The data contain about 280,000 distinct CDR3 sequences, around a quarter of them singletons. Trimming stripped 3 bases from V and 6 bases from J, with 17 bases between. The CDR3 totals 15 residues. CDR1 and CDR2 from the germline V gene are GTSNPN and SVGIG (reference sequence). Many counts were recorded for this clonotype.

J is TRBJ2-2 and V is TRBV30, with D perhaps matching TRBD2 (5 bases). Sequencing used blood. The sequence was obtained from a man aged 40-55 years with Graves' hyperthyroidism that later progressed to Graves' ophthalmopathy. The CDR3 DNA is TGTGCCTGGAGCCCGGGAATAACCCTTCCCGGGGAGCTGTTTTTT. Its translation is CAWSPGITLPGELFF.